These 4 T cell receptor beta chains share one sample of origin, sequenced in a study of monozygotic twins with inflammatory bowel disease. TCRdb reworked the 5' RACE reads into one entry per CDR3 protein, no DNA. Listed are hundreds of thousands of distinct CDR3 sequences; 2.4% falls within the top ten. The sample consisted of blood. The origin of the receptors is a human donor with ulcerative colitis or Crohn's disease, or a healthy co-twin of an affected twin (not recorded which).

This chain links TRBV11-2 with TRBJ2-5; lacking DNA, the TRBD1 call made by TCRdb goes unchecked. Per the germline V gene, CDR1 is SGHAT and CDR2 is FQNNGV. There are 15 residues in the CDR3. CDR3 residues: CASSLDGRRDETQYF.

The CDR3 here is CATSDRLAGDNEQFF. The chain recombines TRBV24-1 with TRBJ2-1; TCRdb calls TRBD2, which cannot be checked without DNA. The CDR3 totals 15 residues. Looked up from germline, CDR1 is KGHDR and CDR2 is SFDVKD.

The V and J genes are TRBV9 and TRBJ2-1; as DNA is missing, the TRBD2 call by TCRdb cannot be tested. The CDR3 is made up of 14 amino acids. The V gene's germline CDR1 is SGDLS and CDR2 YYNGEE. CDR3 protein: CASSVGNSGNEQFF.

The gene calls are TRBV14 and TRBJ2-5. This CDR3 comprises 14 residues. Germline V CDR1 and CDR2: SGHDN, FVKESK. CDR3 loop: CASSQVIRDGTQYF.